The clone carrying this T cell receptor (beta chain) appeared once. Its antigen remains unidentified. The sample comes from a study of OX40 agonist ivuxolimab in advanced cancers. Whole-study context: The dose-escalation group included hepatocellular carcinoma, melanoma, renal cell carcinoma and head and neck cancer. Averaging about 60 years in age, with a range of about 23 to 79, the cohort was about 86% male. Study-wide results and limits: Some patients who did not respond also had low normalized T-cell clonal expansion.

The CDR3 totals 15 residues. Trimming removed 2 bases from V and 5 bases from J; junction bases left unmatched: 12. Germline assignment: CDR1 SQVTM and CDR2 ANQGSEA. Only in-frame clones appear in the TCRdb table, and some are missing; sequencing was by immunoSEQ multiplex PCR. The sample lists some 58,000 clones; roughly 86% were seen once. The chain recombines TRBV29-1 with TRBJ2-7, with TRBD2 identical over 7 bases. The sample in question was CD4+ or CD8+ T cells sorted from blood, obtained in a trial of the OX40 agonist ivuxolimab. This clonotype was obtained from an adult with an advanced solid tumor such as melanoma, head and neck, liver or kidney cancer. This chain's CDR3 is CSVEIRAGAFDEQYF. CDR3 in DNA: TGCAGCGTTGAAATTCGGGCGGGAGCATTCGACGAGCAGTACTTC.